This passage covers 12 T cell receptor beta chains from one sample sequenced in a study of cytomegalovirus exposure and HLA in healthy donors. Vbeta (60) and Jbeta (13) primers were used in the PCR. Profiling relied on immunoSEQ multiplex PCR, and the TCRdb table lists in-frame clones only, not all of them. The sample includes tens of thousands of clones, roughly two thirds seen only once; the top ten take 5.4%. Sequencing was performed on PBMCs. The receptors stem from a man between 50 and 59 years old in good health and CMV-seronegative.

The rearrangement links TRBV7-9 to TRBJ2-7; the D gene is possibly TRBD2 (5 bases). Germline V CDR1 and CDR2: SEHNR, FQNEAQ (reference sequence). With 1 base removed from V and 4 bases from J, the gap between germline ends came to 11 bases. The CDR3 is made up of 14 amino acids. CDR3 sequence reads: CASSLGERVYEQYF. CDR3 nucleotide sequence: TGTGCCAGCAGCTTAGGCGAGAGGGTTTACGAGCAGTACTTC.

This rearrangement joins TRBV6-5 to TRBJ1-6, with D perhaps matching TRBD1 (5 bases). V lost 4 bases and J lost 10, with 14 bases in between. Germline CDR1 is MNHEY and CDR2 is SVGAGI. This CDR3 is built from 14 residues. The DNA for the CDR3 is TGTGCCAGCAGTTCCGCCCGACAGACATCACCCCTCCACTTT. Translated, it gives CASSSARQTSPLHF.

J is TRBJ2-1 and V is TRBV6-1; 11 bases line up with TRBD1. The CDR3 is 15 residues long. Germline CDR1 is MNHNS and CDR2 is SASEGT. The V gene end was trimmed by 2 bases and the J gene end by 6 bases; junction bases not matched to a gene: 3. In DNA, the CDR3 is TGTGCCAGCAGTGAACAGGGGACAGGGGGCAATGAGCAGTTCTTC. It specifies CASSEQGTGGNEQFF.

The chain has TRBV19 and TRBJ2-3, with a weak D call TRBD2 (7 bases). The V and J ends lost 2 bases and 1 base respectively, with 13 bases between them. The CDR3 is 16 amino acids. Germline V lookup: CDR1 LNHDA, CDR2 SQIVND (reference sequence). CDR3 DNA: TGTGCCAGTAGTATATATGCGGGGGCCGGCACAGATACGCAGTATTTT. This codes for CASSIYAGAGTDTQYF.

This rearrangement joins TRBV19 to TRBJ1-2; D is perhaps TRBD1 (6 bases). V was clipped by 6 bases and J by 6 bases, with 11 bases between them. Germline assignment: CDR1 LNHDA and CDR2 SQIVND (reference sequence). The CDR3 runs to 12 residues. The chain's CDR3 is CASSGGLDGYTF. The CDR3 bases are TGTGCCAGTAGCGGGGGGCTGGATGGCTACACCTTC. Looking up the rest from reference TRBV19 and TRBJ1-2 gives the full variable domain: DGGITQSPKYLFRKEGQNVTLSCEQNLNHDAMYWYRQDPGQGLRLIYYSQIVNDFQKGDIAEGYSVSREKKESFPLTVTSAQKNPTAFYLCASSGGLDGYTFGSGTRLTVV.

The V gene is TRBV7-2, the J gene TRBJ1-2; the D is unclear. CDR3 length: 10 amino acids. CDR1 SGHTA and CDR2 FQGNSA come from the germline V gene. Trimming shortened V by 4 bases and J by 7 bases, and 4 bases separated the two germline ends. The CDR3 reads CASSYGGYTF. CDR3 DNA sequence: TGTGCCAGCAGCTACGGTGGCTACACCTTC.

The count of this clone is one. CDR3 protein: CATDPGQGWNEQYF. CDR3 in DNA: TGTGCCACCGACCCGGGACAGGGGTGGAACGAGCAGTACTTC. This sequence joins TRBV6-5 and TRBJ2-7; 10 bases line up with TRBD1. Looked up from germline, CDR1 is MNHEY and CDR2 is SVGAGI. The V segment lost 10 bases and the J segment 5 bases; nucleotides outside the gene matches: 11. The CDR3 length is 14 residues.

V and J are TRBV2 and TRBJ1-5; D is possibly TRBD1 (5 bases). The CDR3 sequence is 17 residues long. V was clipped by 1 base and J by 2 bases, with 15 bases between them. The germline V gene encodes CDR1 SNHLY and CDR2 FYNNEI. Here the CDR3 reads CASSEVGSWGRNQPQHF. CDR3 DNA: TGTGCCAGCAGTGAAGTAGGGTCCTGGGGCCGCAATCAGCCCCAGCATTTT. The variable domain in full, with the rest retrieved from reference TRBV2 and TRBJ1-5, is EPEVTQTPSHQVTQMGQEVILRCVPISNHLYFYWYRQILGQKVEFLVSFYNNEISEKSEIFDDQFSVERPDGSNFTLKIRSTKLEDSAMYFCASSEVGSWGRNQPQHFGDGTRLSIL.

The chain links TRBV6-6 to TRBJ2-7, with a tentative D call TRBD1 (6 bases). The V end was cut by 5 bases, the J end by 2 bases, with 16 bases between. The CDR3 has 15 residues. Germline values: CDR1 MNHNY, CDR2 SVGAGI (reference sequence). The CDR3 coding sequence is TGTGCCAGCAGTCGGACTCAGACAGGTACCTACGAGCAGTACTTC. It specifies CASSRTQTGTYEQYF.

The J gene is TRBJ1-2, the V gene TRBV5-1; D remains unclear. The CDR3 contains 13 residues. Trimming removed 4 bases from V and 4 bases from J, with 11 bases in between. Germline V lookup: CDR1 SGHRS, CDR2 YFSETQ. This chain's CDR3 is CASSGGLLYGYTF. CDR3 bases: TGCGCCAGCAGCGGCGGACTGCTCTATGGCTACACCTTC.

V is TRBV19 and J is TRBJ2-3; 8 nucleotides align to TRBD2. The V and J ends lost 7 bases and 4 bases, in that order; junction bases with no gene match: 7. The CDR3 contains 14 residues. In germline, CDR1 is LNHDA, CDR2 SQIVND (reference sequence). The CDR3 region has the DNA TGTGCCAGTAAGGGACTAGGCCCCGCAGATACGCAGTATTTT. It encodes CASKGLGPADTQYF.

This clone was seen more than once but under ten times. The CDR3 region has the DNA TGTGCCTGGATAGCGGGGAACACTGAAGCTTTCTTT. It codes for CAWIAGNTEAFF. The J gene is TRBJ1-1, the V gene TRBV30; D is undetermined. CDR3 length: 12 residues. Looked up from germline, CDR1 is GTSNPN and CDR2 is SVGIG (reference sequence). Deletions cut 4 bases from V and 1 base from J, with 7 bases between.